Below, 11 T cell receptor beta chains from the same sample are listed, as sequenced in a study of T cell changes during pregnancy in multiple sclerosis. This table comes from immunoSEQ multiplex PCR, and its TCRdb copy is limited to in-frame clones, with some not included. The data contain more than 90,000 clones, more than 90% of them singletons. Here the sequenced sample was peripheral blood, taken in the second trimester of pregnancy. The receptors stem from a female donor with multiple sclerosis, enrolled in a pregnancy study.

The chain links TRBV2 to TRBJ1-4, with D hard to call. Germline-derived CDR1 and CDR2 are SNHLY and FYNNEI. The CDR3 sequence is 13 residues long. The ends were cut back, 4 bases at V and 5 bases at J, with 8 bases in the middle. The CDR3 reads CASSGLPNEKLFF. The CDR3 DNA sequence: TGTGCCAGCAGTGGGCTTCCAAATGAAAAACTGTTTTTT.

CDR3: CASSLSLTGNTEAFF. In nucleotides, the CDR3 is TGTGCCAGCAGCTTATCCCTAACAGGGAACACTGAAGCTTTCTTT. The chain couples TRBV7-2 to TRBJ1-1; D is perhaps TRBD1 (5 bases). Trimming stripped 2 bases from V and 1 base from J, with 11 bases between. CDR3 length: 15 amino acids. The V gene's germline CDR1 is SGHTA and CDR2 FQGNSA.

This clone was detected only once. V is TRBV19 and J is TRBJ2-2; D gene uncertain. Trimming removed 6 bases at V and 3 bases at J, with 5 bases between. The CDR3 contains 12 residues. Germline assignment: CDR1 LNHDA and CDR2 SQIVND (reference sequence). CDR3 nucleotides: TGTGCCAGTAGAGAGGACACCGGGGAGCTGTTTTTT. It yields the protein CASREDTGELFF.

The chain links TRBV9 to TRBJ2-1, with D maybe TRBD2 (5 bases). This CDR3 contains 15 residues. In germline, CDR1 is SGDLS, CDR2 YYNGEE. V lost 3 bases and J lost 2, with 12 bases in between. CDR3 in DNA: TGTGCCAGCAGCGGGAGCGGACTTCCCTACAATGAGCAGTTCTTC. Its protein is CASSGSGLPYNEQFF.

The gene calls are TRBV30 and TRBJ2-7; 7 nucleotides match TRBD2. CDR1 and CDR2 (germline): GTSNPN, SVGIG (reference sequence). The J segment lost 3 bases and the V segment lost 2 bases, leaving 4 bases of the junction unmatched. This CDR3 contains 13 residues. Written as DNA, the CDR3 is TGTGCCTGGAGTATGGGGGGGATCTACGAGCAGTACTTC. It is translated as CAWSMGGIYEQYF.

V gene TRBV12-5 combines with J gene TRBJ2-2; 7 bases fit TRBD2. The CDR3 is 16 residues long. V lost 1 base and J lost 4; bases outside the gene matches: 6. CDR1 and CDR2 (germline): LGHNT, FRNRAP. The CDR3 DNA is TGTGCTAGTGGTTTGGGTGGCGCGGGAGTCACCGGGGAGCTGTTTTTT. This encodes CASGLGGAGVTGELFF.

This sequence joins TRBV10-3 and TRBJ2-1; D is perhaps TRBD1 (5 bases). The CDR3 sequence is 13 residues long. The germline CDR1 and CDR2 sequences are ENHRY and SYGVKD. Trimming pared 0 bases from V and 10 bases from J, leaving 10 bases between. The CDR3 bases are TGTGCCATCAGTGAGTCGGCCTACAGGGAGCAGTTCTTC. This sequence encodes CAISESAYREQFF.

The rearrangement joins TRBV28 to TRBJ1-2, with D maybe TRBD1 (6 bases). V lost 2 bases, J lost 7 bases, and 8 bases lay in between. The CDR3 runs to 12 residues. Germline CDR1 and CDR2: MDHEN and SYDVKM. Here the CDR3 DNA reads TGTGCCAGCAGTTTAGGGGGCTCTGGCTACACCTTC. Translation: CASSLGGSGYTF.

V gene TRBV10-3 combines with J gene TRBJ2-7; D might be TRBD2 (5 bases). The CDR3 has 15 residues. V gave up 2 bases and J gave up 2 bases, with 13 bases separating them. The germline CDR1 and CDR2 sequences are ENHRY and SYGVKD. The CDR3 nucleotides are TGTGCCATCAGTGAGCCCGGGAATCTCCCCTACGAGCAGTACTTC. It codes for CAISEPGNLPYEQYF.

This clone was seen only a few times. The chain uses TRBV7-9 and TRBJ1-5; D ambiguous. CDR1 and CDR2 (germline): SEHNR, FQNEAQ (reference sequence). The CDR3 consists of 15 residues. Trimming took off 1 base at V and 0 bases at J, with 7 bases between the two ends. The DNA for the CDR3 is TGTGCCAGCAGCTTAGACGGTTATAGCAATCAGCCCCAGCATTTT. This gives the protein CASSLDGYSNQPQHF.

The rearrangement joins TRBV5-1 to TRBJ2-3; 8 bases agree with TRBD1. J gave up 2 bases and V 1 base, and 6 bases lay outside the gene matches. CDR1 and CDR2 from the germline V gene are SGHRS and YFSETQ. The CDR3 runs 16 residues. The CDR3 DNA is TGCGCCAGCAGCTTGTACCCGGGACAGGTCACAGATACGCAGTATTTT. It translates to CASSLYPGQVTDTQYF.